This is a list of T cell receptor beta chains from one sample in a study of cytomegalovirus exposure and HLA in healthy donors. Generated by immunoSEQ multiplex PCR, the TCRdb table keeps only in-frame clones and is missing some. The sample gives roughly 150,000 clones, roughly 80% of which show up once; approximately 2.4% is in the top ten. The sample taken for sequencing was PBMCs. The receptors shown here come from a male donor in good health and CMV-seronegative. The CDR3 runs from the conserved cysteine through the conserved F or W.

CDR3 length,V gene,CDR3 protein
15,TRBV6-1,CASSELGGGRGTQYF
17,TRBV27,CASSSPGFSGGPNEQFF
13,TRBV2,CASTGGREETQYF
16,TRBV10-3,CAIGRGLAGSYNERFF
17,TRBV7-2,CASSLTGASSGANVLTF
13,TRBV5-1,CASSFEGATEAFF
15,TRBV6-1,CASSESGRTNTEAFF
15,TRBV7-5,CARSHHRGPNTEAFF
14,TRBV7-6,CASSLGLENTEAFF
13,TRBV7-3,CASSLSNTGELFF
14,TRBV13,CASSLAGKYNEQFF
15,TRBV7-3,CASSLTRDSTDTQYF
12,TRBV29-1,CSGGDLEDEQYF
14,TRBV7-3,CASSFGGPTDTQYF
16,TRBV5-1,CASSLGGGTGGREQYF
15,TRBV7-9,CASSLDRGSITEAFF
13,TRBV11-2,CASSPQGIYEQYF
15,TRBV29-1,CSVGMINSPNYGYTF
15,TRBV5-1,CASSSTGASQDTQYF
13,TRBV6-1,CASSREVRETQYF
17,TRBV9,CASSEGTGSSYNSPLHF
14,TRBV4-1,CASSQVGAGQPQHF
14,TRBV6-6,CASSTSDSIYGYTF
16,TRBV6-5,CASSYSSSGSRDEQFF
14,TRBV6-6,CASSYDRGYNEQFF
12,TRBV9,CASSVVTYEQYF
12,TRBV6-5,CASREDPWTQYF
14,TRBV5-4,CASKTGGRQETQYF
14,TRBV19,CASRSSGLSYEQYF
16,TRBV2,CASSEARQGNNYGYTF